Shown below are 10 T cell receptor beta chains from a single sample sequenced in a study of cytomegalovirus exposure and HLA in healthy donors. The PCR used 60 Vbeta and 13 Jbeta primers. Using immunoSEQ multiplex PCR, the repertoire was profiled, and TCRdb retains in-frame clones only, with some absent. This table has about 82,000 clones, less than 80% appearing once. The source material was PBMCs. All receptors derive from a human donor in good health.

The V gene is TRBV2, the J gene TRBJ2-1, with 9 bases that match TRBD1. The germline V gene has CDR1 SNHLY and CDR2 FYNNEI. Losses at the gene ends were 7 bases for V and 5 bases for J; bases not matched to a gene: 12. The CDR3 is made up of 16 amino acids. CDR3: CASTTGQQGADNEQFF. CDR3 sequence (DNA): TGTGCCAGCACCACCGGACAACAGGGGGCGGACAATGAGCAGTTCTTC.

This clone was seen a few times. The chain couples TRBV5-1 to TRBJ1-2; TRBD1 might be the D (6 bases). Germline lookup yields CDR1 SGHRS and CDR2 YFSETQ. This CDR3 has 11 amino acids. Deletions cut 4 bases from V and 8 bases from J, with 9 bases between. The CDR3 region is CASSTGTGYTF. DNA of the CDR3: TGCGCCAGCAGCACCGGGACAGGCTACACCTTC.

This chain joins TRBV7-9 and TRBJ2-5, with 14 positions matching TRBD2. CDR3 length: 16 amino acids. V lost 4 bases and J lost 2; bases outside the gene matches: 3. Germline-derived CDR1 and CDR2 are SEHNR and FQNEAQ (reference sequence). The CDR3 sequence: CASSSRTSGGQETQYF. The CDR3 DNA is TGTGCCAGCAGCTCCCGGACTAGCGGGGGGCAAGAGACCCAGTACTTC.

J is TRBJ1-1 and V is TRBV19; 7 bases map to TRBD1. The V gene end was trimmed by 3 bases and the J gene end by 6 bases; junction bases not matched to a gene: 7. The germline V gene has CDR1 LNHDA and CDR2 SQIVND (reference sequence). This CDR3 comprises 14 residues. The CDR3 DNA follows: TGTGCCAGTAGTATTAGACAGGGCTTACCTGAAGCTTTCTTT. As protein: CASSIRQGLPEAFF. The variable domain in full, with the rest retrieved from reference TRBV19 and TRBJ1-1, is DGGITQSPKYLFRKEGQNVTLSCEQNLNHDAMYWYRQDPGQGLRLIYYSQIVNDFQKGDIAEGYSVSREKKESFPLTVTSAQKNPTAFYLCASSIRQGLPEAFFGQGTRLTVV.

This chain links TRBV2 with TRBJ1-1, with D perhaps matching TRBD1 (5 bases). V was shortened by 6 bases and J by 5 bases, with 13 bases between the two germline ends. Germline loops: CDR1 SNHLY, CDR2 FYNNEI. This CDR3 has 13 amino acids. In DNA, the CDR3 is TGTGCCAGCAGGGGCGACAGTAGGACTGAAGCTTTCTTT. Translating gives CASRGDSRTEAFF.

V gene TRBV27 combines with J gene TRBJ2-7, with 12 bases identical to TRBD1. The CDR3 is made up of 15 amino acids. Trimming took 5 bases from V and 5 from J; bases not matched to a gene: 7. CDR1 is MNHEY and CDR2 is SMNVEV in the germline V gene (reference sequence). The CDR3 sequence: CASSARDRGLDEQYF. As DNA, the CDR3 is TGTGCCAGCAGTGCCCGGGACAGGGGGCTTGACGAGCAGTACTTC.

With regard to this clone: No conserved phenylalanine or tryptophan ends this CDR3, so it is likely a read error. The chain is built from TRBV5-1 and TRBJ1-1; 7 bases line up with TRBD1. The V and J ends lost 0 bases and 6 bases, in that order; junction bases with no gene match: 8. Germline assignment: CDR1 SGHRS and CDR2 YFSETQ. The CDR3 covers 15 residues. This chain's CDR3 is CASSLEGASRAEAFL. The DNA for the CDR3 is TGCGCCAGCAGCTTGGAGGGGGCCTCAAGGGCTGAAGCTTTCCTT.

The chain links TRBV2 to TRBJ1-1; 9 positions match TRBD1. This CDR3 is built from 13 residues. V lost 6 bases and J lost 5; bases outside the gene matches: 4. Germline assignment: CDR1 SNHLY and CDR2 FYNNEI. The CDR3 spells CASSIGTGTEAFF. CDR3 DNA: TGTGCCAGCAGCATTGGGACAGGGACTGAAGCTTTCTTT.

CDR3 amino acids: CASSGGTGGTQYF. The CDR3 bases are TGTGCCAGCAGTGGAGGGACAGGGGGGACCCAGTACTTC. The chain links TRBV2 to TRBJ2-5; 11 positions agree with TRBD1. The CDR3 consists of 13 residues. In germline, CDR1 is SNHLY, CDR2 FYNNEI. The V gene end was trimmed by 4 bases and the J gene end by 7 bases; junction bases not matched to a gene: 2.

This chain's CDR3 is CASSPRLDSYNSPLHF. The DNA for the CDR3 is TGTGCCAGCAGCCCACGGCTGGACAGCTATAATTCACCCCTCCACTTT. J is TRBJ1-6 and V is TRBV7-6, with TRBD1 as a possible D gene (6 bases). V lost 5 bases to trimming and J lost 3 bases, with 14 bases between them. The CDR3 contains 16 residues. Germline CDR1 reads SGHVS; CDR2 reads FNYEAQ. The whole variable domain, filled in from reference TRBV7-6 and TRBJ1-6, reads GAGVSQSPRYKVTKRGQDVALRCDPISGHVSLYWYRQALGQGPEFLTYFNYEAQQDKSGLPNDRFSAERPEGSISTLTIQRTEQRDSAMYRCASSPRLDSYNSPLHFGNGTRLTVT.